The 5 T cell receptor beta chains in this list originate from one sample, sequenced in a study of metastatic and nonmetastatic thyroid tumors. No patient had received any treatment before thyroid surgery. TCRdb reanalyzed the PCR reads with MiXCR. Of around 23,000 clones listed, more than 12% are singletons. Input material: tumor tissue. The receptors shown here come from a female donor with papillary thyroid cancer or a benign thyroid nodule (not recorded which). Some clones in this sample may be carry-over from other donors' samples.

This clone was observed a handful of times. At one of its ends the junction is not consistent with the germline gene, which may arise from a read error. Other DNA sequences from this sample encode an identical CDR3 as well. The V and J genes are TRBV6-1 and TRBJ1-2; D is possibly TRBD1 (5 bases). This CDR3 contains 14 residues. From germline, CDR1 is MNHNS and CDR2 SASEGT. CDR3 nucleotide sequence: TGTGCCAGCAGTGAAGGAGGGGTGGTAAATGGCTACACATTC. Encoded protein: CASSEGGVVNGYTF.

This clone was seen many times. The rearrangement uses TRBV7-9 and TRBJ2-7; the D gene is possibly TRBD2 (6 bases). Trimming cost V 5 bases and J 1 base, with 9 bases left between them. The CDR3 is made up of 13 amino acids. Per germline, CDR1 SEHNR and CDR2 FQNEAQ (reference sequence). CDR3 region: CASSARGSYEQYF. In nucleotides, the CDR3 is TGTGCCAGCAGCGCCCGGGGGTCCTACGAGCAGTACTTC.

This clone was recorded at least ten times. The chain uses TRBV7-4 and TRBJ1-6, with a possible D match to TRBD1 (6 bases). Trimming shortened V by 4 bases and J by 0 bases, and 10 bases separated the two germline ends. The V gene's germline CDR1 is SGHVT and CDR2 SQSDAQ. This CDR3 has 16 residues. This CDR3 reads CASSYVTGSYNSPLHF. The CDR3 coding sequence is TGTGCCAGCAGCTACGTGACAGGCTCCTATAATTCACCCCTCCACTTT.

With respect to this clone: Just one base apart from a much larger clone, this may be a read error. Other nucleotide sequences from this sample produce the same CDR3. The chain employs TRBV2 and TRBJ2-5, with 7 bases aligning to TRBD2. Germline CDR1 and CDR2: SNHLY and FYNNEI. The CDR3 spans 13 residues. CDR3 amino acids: CASSGEGWETQYF. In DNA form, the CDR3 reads TGTGCCAGTAGTGGGGAGGGTTGGGAGACCCAGTACTTC.

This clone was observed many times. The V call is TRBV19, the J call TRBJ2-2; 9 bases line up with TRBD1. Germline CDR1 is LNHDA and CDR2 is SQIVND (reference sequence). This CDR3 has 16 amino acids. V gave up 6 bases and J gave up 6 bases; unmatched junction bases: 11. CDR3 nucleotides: TGTGCCAGTAGCATATCCGGGACAGGGAGTCCCGGGGAGCTGTTTTTT. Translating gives CASSISGTGSPGELFF.